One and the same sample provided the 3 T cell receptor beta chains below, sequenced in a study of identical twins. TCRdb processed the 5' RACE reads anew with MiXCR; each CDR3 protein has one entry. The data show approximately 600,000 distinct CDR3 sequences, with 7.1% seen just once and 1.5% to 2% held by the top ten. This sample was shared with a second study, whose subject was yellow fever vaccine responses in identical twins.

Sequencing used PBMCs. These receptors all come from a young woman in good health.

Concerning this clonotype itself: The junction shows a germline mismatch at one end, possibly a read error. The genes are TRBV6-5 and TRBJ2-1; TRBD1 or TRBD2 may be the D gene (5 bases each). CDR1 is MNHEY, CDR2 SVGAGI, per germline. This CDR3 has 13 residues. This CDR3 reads CAGSYGANNEQFF. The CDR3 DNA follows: TGTGCCGGCAGTTACGGGGCCAACAATGAGCAGTTCTTC.

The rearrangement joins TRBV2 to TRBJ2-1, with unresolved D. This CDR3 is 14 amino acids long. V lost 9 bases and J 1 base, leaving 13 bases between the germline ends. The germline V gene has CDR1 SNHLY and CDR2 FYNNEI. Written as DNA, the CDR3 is TGTGCCAGTTTCGACCCCGGTTCCTACAATGAGCAGTTCTTC. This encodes CASFDPGSYNEQFF.

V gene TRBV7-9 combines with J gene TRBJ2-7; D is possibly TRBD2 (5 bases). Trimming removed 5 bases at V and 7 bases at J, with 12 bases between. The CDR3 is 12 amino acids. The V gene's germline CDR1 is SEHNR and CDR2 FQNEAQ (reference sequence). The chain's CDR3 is CASSPAGVEQYF. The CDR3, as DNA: TGTGCCAGCAGCCCCGCCGGGGTTGAGCAGTACTTC.